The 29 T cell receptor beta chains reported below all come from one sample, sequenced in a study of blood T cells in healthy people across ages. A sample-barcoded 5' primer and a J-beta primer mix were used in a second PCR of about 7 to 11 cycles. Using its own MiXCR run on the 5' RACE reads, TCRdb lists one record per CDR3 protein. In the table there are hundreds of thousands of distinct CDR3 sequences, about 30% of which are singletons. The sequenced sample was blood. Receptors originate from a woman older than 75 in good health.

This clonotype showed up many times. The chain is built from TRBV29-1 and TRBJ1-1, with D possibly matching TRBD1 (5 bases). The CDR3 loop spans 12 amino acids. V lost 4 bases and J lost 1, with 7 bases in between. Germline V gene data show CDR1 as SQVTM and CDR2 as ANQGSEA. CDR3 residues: CSVVQGNTEAFF. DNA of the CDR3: TGCAGCGTTGTGCAGGGGAACACTGAAGCTTTCTTT.

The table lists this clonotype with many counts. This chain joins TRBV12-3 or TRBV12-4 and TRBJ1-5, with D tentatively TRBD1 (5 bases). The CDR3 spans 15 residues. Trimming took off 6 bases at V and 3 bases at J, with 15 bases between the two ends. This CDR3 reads CASREIDSPNQPQHF. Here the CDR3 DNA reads TGTGCCAGCAGAGAGATTGACAGCCCCAATCAGCCCCAGCATTTT.

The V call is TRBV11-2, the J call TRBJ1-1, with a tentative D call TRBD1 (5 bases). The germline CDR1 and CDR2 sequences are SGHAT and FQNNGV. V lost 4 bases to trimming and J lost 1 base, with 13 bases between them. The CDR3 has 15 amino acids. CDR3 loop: CASSSPRDWNTEAFF. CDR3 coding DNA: TGTGCCAGCAGCTCCCCCCGGGACTGGAACACTGAAGCTTTCTTT.

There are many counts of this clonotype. CDR3 in DNA: TGTGCCAGTAGGTTGCAGGGGTCCTACGAGCAGTACTTC. Protein: CASRLQGSYEQYF. V usage is TRBV11-2 and J usage is TRBJ2-7; a possible D gene is TRBD1 (6 bases). CDR1 SGHAT and CDR2 FQNNGV come from the germline V gene. V was cut by 9 bases and J by 1 base, with 13 bases left in between. The CDR3 is 13 amino acids.

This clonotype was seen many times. The CDR3 DNA sequence: TGTGCCAGCAGCTTAAGACGGCAGGGGGTCTACAATGAGCAGTTCTTC. Translated, it gives CASSLRRQGVYNEQFF. The chain links TRBV11-2 to TRBJ2-1, with TRBD1 identical over 7 bases. CDR3 size: 16 residues. V gave up 2 bases and J gave up 3 bases; unmatched junction bases: 7. From germline, CDR1 is SGHAT and CDR2 FQNNGV.

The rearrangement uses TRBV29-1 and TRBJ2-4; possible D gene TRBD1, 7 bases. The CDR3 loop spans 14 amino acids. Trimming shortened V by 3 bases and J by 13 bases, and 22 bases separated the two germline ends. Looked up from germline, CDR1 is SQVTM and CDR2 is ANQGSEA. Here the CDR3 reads CSVEQLAGQREQYF. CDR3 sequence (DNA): TGCAGCGTTGAGCAGTTGGCGGGACAGAGGGAGCAGTACTTC.

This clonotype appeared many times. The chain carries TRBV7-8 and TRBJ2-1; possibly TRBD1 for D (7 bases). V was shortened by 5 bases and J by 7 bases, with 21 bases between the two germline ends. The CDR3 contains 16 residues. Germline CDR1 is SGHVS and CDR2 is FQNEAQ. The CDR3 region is CASSPGGYGGMNEQFF. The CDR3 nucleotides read TGTGCCAGCAGCCCAGGGGGGTACGGTGGGATGAATGAGCAGTTCTTC.

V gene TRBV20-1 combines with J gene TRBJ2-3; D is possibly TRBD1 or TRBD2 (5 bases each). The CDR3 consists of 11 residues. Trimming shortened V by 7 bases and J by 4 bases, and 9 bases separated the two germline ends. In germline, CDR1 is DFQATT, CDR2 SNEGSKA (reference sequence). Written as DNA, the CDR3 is TGCAGTGTGCAGGGACCAGATACGCAGTATTTT. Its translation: CSVQGPDTQYF.

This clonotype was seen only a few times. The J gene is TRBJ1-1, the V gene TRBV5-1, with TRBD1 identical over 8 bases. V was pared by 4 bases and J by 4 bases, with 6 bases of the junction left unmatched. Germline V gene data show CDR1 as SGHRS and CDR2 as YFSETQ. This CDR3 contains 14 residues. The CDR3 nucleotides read TGCGCCAGCAGCGGGGCTACAGGGGGCACTGAAGCTTTCTTT. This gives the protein CASSGATGGTEAFF. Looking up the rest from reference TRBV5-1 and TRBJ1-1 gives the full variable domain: KAGVTQTPRYLIKTRGQQVTLSCSPISGHRSVSWYQQTPGQGLQFLFEYFSETQRNKGNFPGRFSGRQFSNSRSEMNVSTLELGDSALYLCASSGATGGTEAFFGQGTRLTVV.

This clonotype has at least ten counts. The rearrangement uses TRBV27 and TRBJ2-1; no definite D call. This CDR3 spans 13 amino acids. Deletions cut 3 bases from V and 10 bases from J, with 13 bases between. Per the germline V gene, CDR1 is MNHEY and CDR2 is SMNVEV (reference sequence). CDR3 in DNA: TGTGCCAGCAGTTTGATGGGTGAACAGGAGCAGTTCTTC. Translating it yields CASSLMGEQEQFF.

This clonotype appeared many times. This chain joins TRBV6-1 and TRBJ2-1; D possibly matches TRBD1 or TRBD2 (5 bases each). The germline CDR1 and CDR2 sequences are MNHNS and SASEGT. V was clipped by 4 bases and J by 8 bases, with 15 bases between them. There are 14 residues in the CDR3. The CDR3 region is CASSVSVGEHEQFF. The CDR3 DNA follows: TGTGCCAGCAGTGTAAGTGTGGGGGAACATGAGCAGTTCTTC.

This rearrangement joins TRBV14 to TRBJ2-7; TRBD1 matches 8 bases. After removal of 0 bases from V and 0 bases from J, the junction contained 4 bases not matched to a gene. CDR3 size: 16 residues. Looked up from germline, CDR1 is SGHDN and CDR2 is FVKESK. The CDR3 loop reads CASSQDLGQGSYEQYF. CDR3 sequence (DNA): TGTGCCAGCAGCCAAGATCTCGGACAGGGCTCCTACGAGCAGTACTTC.

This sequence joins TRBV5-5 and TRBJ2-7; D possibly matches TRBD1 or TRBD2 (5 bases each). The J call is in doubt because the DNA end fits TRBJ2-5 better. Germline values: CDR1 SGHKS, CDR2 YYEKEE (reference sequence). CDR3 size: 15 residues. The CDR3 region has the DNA TGTGCCAGCAGCTCCCCCGGGACCCTCGGGGAGACCCAGTACTTC. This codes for CASSSPGTLGETQYF.

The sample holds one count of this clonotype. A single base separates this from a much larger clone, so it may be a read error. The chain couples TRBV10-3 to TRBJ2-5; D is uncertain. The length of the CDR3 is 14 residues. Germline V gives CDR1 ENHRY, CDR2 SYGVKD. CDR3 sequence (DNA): TGTGCCATCGGTGAGTCGAAGGCCCAAGAGACCCAGTACTTC. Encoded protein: CAIGESKAQETQYF.

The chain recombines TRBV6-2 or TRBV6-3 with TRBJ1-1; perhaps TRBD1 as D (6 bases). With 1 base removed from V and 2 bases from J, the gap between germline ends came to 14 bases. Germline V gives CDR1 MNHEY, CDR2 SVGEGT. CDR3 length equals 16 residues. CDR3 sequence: CASSYWGSQGNTEAFF. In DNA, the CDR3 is TGTGCCAGCAGTTACTGGGGATCACAGGGAAACACTGAAGCTTTCTTT.

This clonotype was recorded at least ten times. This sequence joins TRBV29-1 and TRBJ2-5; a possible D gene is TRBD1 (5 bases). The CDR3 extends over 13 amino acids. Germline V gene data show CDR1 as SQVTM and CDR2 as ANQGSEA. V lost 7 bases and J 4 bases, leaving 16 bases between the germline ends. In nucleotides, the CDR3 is TGCAGCGGCAGGGTACTGGGTGGAGAGACCCAGTACTTC. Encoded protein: CSGRVLGGETQYF.

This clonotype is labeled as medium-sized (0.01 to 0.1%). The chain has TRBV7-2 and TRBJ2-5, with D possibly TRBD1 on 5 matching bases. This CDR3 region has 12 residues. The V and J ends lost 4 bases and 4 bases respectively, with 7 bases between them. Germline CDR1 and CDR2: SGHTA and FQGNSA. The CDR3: CASSWTLETQYF. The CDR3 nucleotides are TGTGCCAGCAGCTGGACACTAGAGACCCAGTACTTC.

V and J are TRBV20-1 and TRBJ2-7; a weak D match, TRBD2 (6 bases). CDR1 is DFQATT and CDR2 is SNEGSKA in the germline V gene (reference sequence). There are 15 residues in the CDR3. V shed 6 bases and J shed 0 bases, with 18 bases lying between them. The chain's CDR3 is CSALRPSEGSYEQYF. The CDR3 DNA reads TGCAGTGCCCTCAGACCTAGCGAGGGCTCCTACGAGCAGTACTTC.

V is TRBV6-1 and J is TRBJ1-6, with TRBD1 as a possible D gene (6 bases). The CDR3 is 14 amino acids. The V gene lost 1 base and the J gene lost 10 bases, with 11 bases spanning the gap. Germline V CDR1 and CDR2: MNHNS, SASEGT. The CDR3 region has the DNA TGTGCCAGCAGTGAAGTCGGGGGGCGGTCACCCCTCCACTTT. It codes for CASSEVGGRSPLHF.

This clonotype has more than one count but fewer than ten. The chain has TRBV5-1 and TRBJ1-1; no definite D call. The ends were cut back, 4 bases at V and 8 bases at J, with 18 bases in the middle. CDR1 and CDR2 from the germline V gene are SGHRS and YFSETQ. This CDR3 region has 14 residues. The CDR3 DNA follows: TGCGCCAGCAGCCTAGGACTGCCGGGGAAGGAAGCTTTCTTT. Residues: CASSLGLPGKEAFF.

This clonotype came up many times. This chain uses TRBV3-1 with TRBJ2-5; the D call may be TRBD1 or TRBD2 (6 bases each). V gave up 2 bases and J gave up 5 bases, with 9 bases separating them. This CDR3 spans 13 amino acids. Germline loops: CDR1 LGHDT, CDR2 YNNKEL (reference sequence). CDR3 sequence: CASSQQGRETQYF. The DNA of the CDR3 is TGTGCCAGCAGCCAACAGGGGAGGGAGACCCAGTACTTC.

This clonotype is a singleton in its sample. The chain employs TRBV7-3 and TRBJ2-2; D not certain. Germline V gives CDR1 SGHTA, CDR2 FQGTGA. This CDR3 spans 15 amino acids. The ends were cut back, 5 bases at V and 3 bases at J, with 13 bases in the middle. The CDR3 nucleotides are TGTGCCAGCAGCCCCGATTACGTCGACACCGGGGAGCTGTTTTTT. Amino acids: CASSPDYVDTGELFF.

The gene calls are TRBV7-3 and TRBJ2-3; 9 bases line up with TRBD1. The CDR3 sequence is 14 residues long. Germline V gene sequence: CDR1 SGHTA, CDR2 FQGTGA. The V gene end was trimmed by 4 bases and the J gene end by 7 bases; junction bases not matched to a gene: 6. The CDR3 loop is CASSSGQGTHTQYF. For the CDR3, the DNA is TGTGCCAGCAGCTCCGGACAGGGGACGCATACGCAGTATTTT.

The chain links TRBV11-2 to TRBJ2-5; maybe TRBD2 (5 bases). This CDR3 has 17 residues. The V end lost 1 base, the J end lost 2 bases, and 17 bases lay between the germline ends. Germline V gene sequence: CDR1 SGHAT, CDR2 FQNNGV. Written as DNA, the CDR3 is TGTGCCAGCAGCTTAGGCCTAGCAACCACCTCTCAAGAGACCCAGTACTTC. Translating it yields CASSLGLATTSQETQYF. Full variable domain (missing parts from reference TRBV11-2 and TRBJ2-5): EAGVAQSPRYKIIEKRQSVAFWCNPISGHATLYWYQQILGQGPKLLIQFQNNGVVDDSQLPKDRFSAERLKGVDSTLKIQPAKLEDSAVYLCASSLGLATTSQETQYFGPGTRLLVL.

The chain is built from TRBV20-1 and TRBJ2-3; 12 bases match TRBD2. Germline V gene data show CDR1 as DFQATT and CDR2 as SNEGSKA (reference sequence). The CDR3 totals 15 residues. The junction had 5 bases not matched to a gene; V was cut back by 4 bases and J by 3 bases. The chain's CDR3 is CSAIRTSGVTDTQYF. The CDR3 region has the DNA TGCAGTGCTATCAGGACTAGCGGGGTAACAGATACGCAGTATTTT.

CDR3 bases: TGTGCCAGCAGCAAGGGACTAGCCAACACAGATACGCAGTATTTT. The encoded protein is CASSKGLANTDTQYF. This rearrangement joins TRBV12-3 or TRBV12-4 to TRBJ2-3; 9 nucleotides line up with TRBD2. CDR3 length equals 15 residues. V gave up 6 bases and J gave up 2 bases; unmatched junction bases: 6.

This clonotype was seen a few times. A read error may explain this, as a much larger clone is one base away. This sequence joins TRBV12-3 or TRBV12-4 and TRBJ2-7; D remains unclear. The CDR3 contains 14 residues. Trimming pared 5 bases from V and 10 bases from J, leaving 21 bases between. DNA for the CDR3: TGTGCCAGCAGTCTGGGTAGGCGCACCGAGGCCCAGTACTTC. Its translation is CASSLGRRTEAQYF.

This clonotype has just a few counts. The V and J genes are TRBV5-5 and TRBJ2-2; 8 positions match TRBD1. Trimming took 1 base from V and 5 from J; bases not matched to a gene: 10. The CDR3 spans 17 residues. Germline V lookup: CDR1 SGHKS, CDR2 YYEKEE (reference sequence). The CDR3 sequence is CASSLRPQGAGTGELFF. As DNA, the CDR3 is TGTGCCAGCAGCTTGCGGCCCCAGGGGGCAGGAACCGGGGAGCTGTTTTTT.

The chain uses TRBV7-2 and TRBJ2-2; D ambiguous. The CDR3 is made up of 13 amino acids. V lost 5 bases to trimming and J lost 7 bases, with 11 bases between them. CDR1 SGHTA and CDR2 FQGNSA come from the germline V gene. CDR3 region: CASSPYRNGELFF. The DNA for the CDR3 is TGTGCCAGCAGCCCGTACCGAAACGGGGAGCTGTTTTTT.